These T cell receptor beta chains were read from a single sample in a study of beta chain features in type 1 diabetes. Sequencing was performed with immunoSEQ multiplex PCR; in TCRdb, only in-frame clones are kept and a portion is missing. The table includes 400,000 or so clones, roughly 12% detected once. The material sequenced was naive CD4+ T cells from blood. The receptors shown here come from a woman under 30 with type 1 diabetes. The CDR3 runs from the conserved cysteine through the conserved F or W. A D gene is named only where the DNA matches it firmly. Clone size is not always given. Where it is, it says once, few, many or a class for expanded clones.

d_call j_call v_call clone_size cdr3_aa cdr3_nt
TRBD1 TRBJ2-5 TRBV7-7 once CASSQTGGQETQYF TGTGCTAGCAGCCAAACAGGGGGACAAGAGACCCAGTACTTC
NA TRBJ1-5 TRBV7-2 few CASSLSGNQPQHF TGTGCCAGCAGCTTATCAGGCAATCAGCCCCAGCATTTT
TRBD1 TRBJ2-7 TRBV7-2 few CASSLGGQGTYEQYF TGTGCCAGCAGCTTGGGCGGACAGGGAACTTACGAGCAGTACTTC
NA TRBJ2-1 TRBV20-1 NA CSANLEQFF TGCAGTGCTAATCTTGAGCAGTTCTTC
NA TRBJ2-2 TRBV18 few CASSPPRDTGELFF TGTGCCAGCTCACCACCGAGGGACACCGGGGAGCTGTTTTTT
TRBD2 TRBJ2-7 TRBV7-3 few CASSLTGGFEQYF TGTGCCAGCAGCCTCACGGGGGGGTTCGAGCAGTACTTC
NA TRBJ2-7 TRBV7-9 NA CASSYGWEGGYEQYF TGTGCCAGCAGCTACGGGTGGGAGGGGGGTTACGAGCAGTACTTC
NA TRBJ2-5 TRBV9 NA CASSVGGFRHPETQYF TGTGCCAGCAGCGTAGGAGGCTTTCGGCATCCTGAGACCCAGTACTTC
TRBD2 TRBJ2-5 TRBV9 NA CASSLRLAGGGETQYF TGTGCCAGCAGCTTGCGACTAGCGGGAGGTGGAGAGACCCAGTACTTC
TRBD2 TRBJ2-1 TRBV10-3 few CAISVGTNGNEQFF TGTGCCATCAGTGTTGGGACTAACGGCAATGAGCAGTTCTTC
TRBD2 TRBJ2-5 TRBV11-2 NA CASSSSGGESETQYF TGTGCCAGCAGCTCTAGCGGGGGGGAAAGCGAGACCCAGTACTTC
NA TRBJ2-5 TRBV29-1 few CSVPRWGVQETQYF TGCAGCGTGCCTAGGTGGGGGGTCCAAGAGACCCAGTACTTC
TRBD1 TRBJ1-5 TRBV18 NA CASSPVGQGSNQPQHF TGTGCCAGCTCACCGGTTGGACAGGGCAGCAATCAGCCCCAGCATTTT
NA TRBJ2-5 TRBV29-1 few CSVTGRIVETQYF TGCAGTGTGACAGGGAGGATTGTGGAGACCCAGTACTTC
NA TRBJ2-2 TRBV5-1 few CASSIRTGSATLGNTGELFF TGCGCCAGCAGCATAAGGACGGGGTCCGCAACCTTGGGGAACACCGGGGAGCTGTTTTTT
NA TRBJ1-5 TRBV4-1 few CASSQAGPDQPQHF TGCGCCAGCAGCCAAGCTGGGCCTGATCAGCCCCAGCATTTT
TRBD2 TRBJ2-1 TRBV28 NA CASSRNKGLAGYNEQFF TGTGCCAGCAGCCGCAATAAAGGACTAGCGGGGTACAATGAGCAGTTCTTC
NA TRBJ1-6 TRBV25-1 NA CASSETVNSPLHF TGTGCCAGCAGTGAAACGGTTAATTCACCCCTCCACTTT
TRBD2 TRBJ2-7 TRBV6-5 few CASRSGLAGREQYF TGTGCCAGCAGGTCGGGACTAGCGGGGCGCGAGCAGTACTTC
TRBD1 TRBJ2-7 TRBV28 NA CASFDRGSYEQYF TGTGCCAGCTTCGACAGGGGCTCCTACGAGCAGTACTTC
TRBD1 TRBJ1-4 TRBV30 few CAWSVKGAREKLFF TGTGCCTGGAGTGTAAAGGGGGCGAGGGAAAAACTGTTTTTT
NA TRBJ1-5 TRBV30 few CAWAVREGQPQHF TGTGCCTGGGCGGTCAGGGAAGGACAGCCCCAGCATTTT
NA TRBJ2-4 TRBV7-2 few CASSTGSGIQYF TGTGCCAGCAGTACAGGGTCGGGCATTCAGTACTTC